Each of the 5 T cell receptor beta chains below was sequenced from the same sample in a study of blood T cell repertoires in COVID-19. Data came from immunoSEQ multiplex PCR; TCRdb stores just in-frame clones and leaves some out. The sample has fewer than 90,000 clones; about nine tenths are singletons. The sequenced sample was peripheral blood. These receptors all come from a male donor with acute or convalescent COVID-19.

J is TRBJ1-1 and V is TRBV11-2; a possible D gene is TRBD1 (6 bases). V lost 4 bases to trimming and J lost 3 bases, with 12 bases between them. The CDR3 runs 14 residues. The V gene's germline CDR1 is SGHAT and CDR2 FQNNGV. The CDR3 region has the DNA TGTGCCAGCAGCTCACCGGGACACTACACTGAAGCTTTCTTT. Its translation: CASSSPGHYTEAFF.

V gene TRBV6-2 or TRBV6-3 combines with J gene TRBJ1-6, with 10 positions matching TRBD1. The V gene end was trimmed by 5 bases and the J gene end by 8 bases; junction bases not matched to a gene: 9. Germline values: CDR1 MNHEY, CDR2 SVGEGT. The CDR3 covers 16 residues. CDR3 in DNA: TGTGCCAGCAGTAAAAACCGGGACAGGGGTGATTCACCCCTCCACTTT. It encodes CASSKNRDRGDSPLHF.

This clone occurred a few times. This sequence joins TRBV4-1 and TRBJ1-3, with D uncertain. The V end lost 3 bases, the J end lost 0 bases, and 9 bases lay between the germline ends. This CDR3 has 15 residues. Germline V gene lookup returns CDR1 MGHRA and CDR2 YSYEKL. Written as DNA, the CDR3 is TGCGCCAGCAGCCAGGCTGAAAGCTCTGGAAACACCATATATTTT. The encoded protein is CASSQAESSGNTIYF.

V usage is TRBV29-1 and J usage is TRBJ1-2; the D gene is possibly TRBD1 (6 bases). Germline CDR1 reads SQVTM; CDR2 reads ANQGSEA. V lost 7 bases, J lost 0 bases, and 12 bases lay in between. CDR3 length: 13 residues. The DNA for the CDR3 is TGCAGCGCCGAGAGGACAGCTAACTATGGCTACACCTTC. It specifies CSAERTANYGYTF.

V usage is TRBV4-1 and J usage is TRBJ1-4, with TRBD1 identical over 7 bases. V was pared by 0 bases and J by 3 bases, with 10 bases of the junction left unmatched. The CDR3 spans 18 residues. The germline gives CDR1 MGHRA, CDR2 YSYEKL. The CDR3 DNA follows: TGCGCCAGCAGCCAAGATGGAGGGGGCTCCGTGGCTAATGAAAAACTGTTTTTT. Amino acid sequence: CASSQDGGGSVANEKLFF.